What follows are 16 T cell receptor beta chains derived from one specimen sequenced in a study of T cells after yellow fever vaccination. One entry per CDR3 protein results from TCRdb running MiXCR on the 5' RACE reads. The sample includes some 250,000 distinct CDR3 sequences, roughly 7.2% of them seen just once. The input for sequencing was CD4+ T cells sorted from PBMCs, taken 15 days after the yellow fever booster vaccination. The receptor source for this set is a man aged 25 to 40 who received the YFV17D yellow fever vaccine.

The CDR3, as DNA: TGCGCCAGCAGCCAAGAGGAGGGCAACAATCAGCCCCAGCATTTT. It is translated as CASSQEEGNNQPQHF. The V call is TRBV4-3, the J call TRBJ1-5; no clear D. Deletions cut 0 bases from V and 3 bases from J, with 9 bases between. Germline V gene lookup returns CDR1 LGHNA and CDR2 YSLEER. The CDR3 runs 15 residues.

This rearrangement joins TRBV12-3 or TRBV12-4 to TRBJ1-2, with D maybe TRBD1 (5 bases). This CDR3 is 14 amino acids long. The V gene lost 4 bases and the J gene lost 4 bases, with 13 bases spanning the gap. CDR3 bases: TGTGCCAGCAGTTCTTCCGGGACGGTCTATGGCTACACCTTC. Translating it yields CASSSSGTVYGYTF.

This clonotype was observed a few times. This chain uses TRBV7-3 with TRBJ1-1; 9 bases fit TRBD1. This CDR3 has 13 residues. With V trimmed by 8 bases and J by 5 bases, 6 bases remained unmatched. Germline lookup yields CDR1 SGHTA and CDR2 FQGTGA. The CDR3 bases are TGTGCCAGCGCCCGGACAGGGGAAACTGAAGCTTTCTTT. Protein sequence: CASARTGETEAFF.

Ten or more counts support this clonotype. The V and J genes are TRBV7-9 and TRBJ2-3; 8 bases are a match to TRBD2. V gave up 10 bases and J gave up 2 bases; unmatched junction bases: 11. In germline, CDR1 is SEHNR, CDR2 FQNEAQ (reference sequence). The CDR3 sequence is 15 residues long. CDR3 nucleotide sequence: TGTGCCACATCGCCAGCGGGAGTGGTCACAGATACGCAGTATTTT. Protein sequence: CATSPAGVVTDTQYF.

This clonotype was seen a few times. The gene calls are TRBV7-9 and TRBJ2-7; D is unresolved. V lost 2 bases and J lost 0, with 11 bases in between. Germline assignment: CDR1 SEHNR and CDR2 FQNEAQ (reference sequence). There are 15 residues in the CDR3. In DNA, the CDR3 is TGTGCCAGCAGCTTAAGCGCCCGGGCCTCCTACGAGCAGTACTTC. Translating gives CASSLSARASYEQYF.

The V call is TRBV6-5, the J call TRBJ2-1, with D maybe TRBD2 (7 bases). With 2 bases removed from V and 10 bases from J, the gap between germline ends came to 15 bases. The CDR3 length is 14 residues. CDR1 is MNHEY, CDR2 SVGAGI, per germline. The CDR3 sequence: CASSYEGGWREQFF. Here the CDR3 DNA reads TGTGCCAGCAGTTACGAGGGGGGGTGGCGGGAGCAGTTCTTC.

This clonotype has only a few counts. This chain joins TRBV18 and TRBJ2-7; a weak D match, TRBD2 (6 bases). The CDR3 loop spans 14 amino acids. Trimming left V 2 bases short and J 2 bases short, with 10 bases between. The germline V gene has CDR1 KGHSH and CDR2 LQKENI. CDR3 protein: CASSPRGTPYEQYF. CDR3 nucleotides: TGTGCCAGCTCACCAAGAGGGACTCCCTACGAGCAGTACTTC.

The CDR3 sequence is CASSQVAGRAGTGELFF. The CDR3 DNA sequence: TGCGCCAGCAGCCAAGTTGCGGGCAGGGCGGGCACCGGGGAGCTGTTTTTT. The chain links TRBV4-3 to TRBJ2-2; tentatively, D is TRBD1 or TRBD2 (5 bases each). Germline V lookup: CDR1 LGHNA, CDR2 YSLEER. The CDR3 has 17 amino acids. V was pared by 1 base and J by 4 bases, with 16 bases between.

This clonotype was seen a handful of times. The chain employs TRBV3-1 and TRBJ2-3, with 9 bases matching TRBD2. Germline assignment: CDR1 LGHDT and CDR2 YNNKEL (reference sequence). The CDR3 runs 14 residues. Trimming cost V 7 bases and J 9 bases; bases outside gene matches: 11. The CDR3 sequence is CASIPSGASQTQYF. The CDR3 DNA reads TGTGCCAGCATCCCTAGCGGGGCCTCTCAGACGCAGTATTTT.

This chain links TRBV7-2 with TRBJ2-3; D is ambiguous. The CDR3 has 12 residues. V was pared by 3 bases and J by 6 bases, with 7 bases between. Per germline, CDR1 SGHTA and CDR2 FQGNSA. As DNA, the CDR3 is TGTGCCAGCAGCTTCAGGATTGATACGCAGTATTTT. Protein: CASSFRIDTQYF.

The rearrangement links TRBV6-1 to TRBJ2-1; possibly TRBD1 for D (6 bases). Trimming cost V 6 bases and J 7 bases, with 19 bases left between them. Germline values: CDR1 MNHNS, CDR2 SASEGT. The CDR3 runs to 15 residues. The CDR3 DNA sequence: TGTGCCAGCAGCCTAAACTACGACAGGCAGAATGAGCAGTTCTTC. Amino acid sequence: CASSLNYDRQNEQFF.

A note on this clonotype: Germline is not matched at one junction end, which may reflect a read error. V and J are TRBV6-5 and TRBJ1-5; TRBD1 matches at 7 bases. The V gene's germline CDR1 is MNHEY and CDR2 SVGAGI. The CDR3 covers 14 residues. The chain's CDR3 is CASSYDRANQAQHF. The DNA of the CDR3 is TGTGCCAGCAGTTATGACAGGGCAAATCAGGCCCAGCATTTT.

This clonotype occurred many times. V is TRBV7-2 and J is TRBJ2-5; TRBD1 agrees at 10 bases. The CDR3 extends over 14 amino acids. Germline V lookup: CDR1 SGHTA, CDR2 FQGNSA. With 5 bases clipped from V and 9 bases from J, the junction kept 9 bases outside the gene matches. The CDR3 nucleotides read TGTGCCAGCAGCATCGGGACAGGGGAGGTGGCCCAGTACTTC. It specifies CASSIGTGEVAQYF.

This clonotype was observed a handful of times. The chain joins TRBV29-1 to TRBJ2-5; D is undetermined. The CDR3 consists of 12 residues. CDR1 SQVTM and CDR2 ANQGSEA come from the germline V gene. Trimming shortened V by 6 bases and J by 0 bases, and 8 bases separated the two germline ends. The CDR3 nucleotides read TGCAGCGTCACAGTTTACCAAGAGACCCAGTACTTC. Its protein is CSVTVYQETQYF.

This clonotype has ten or more counts. CDR3 in amino acids: CASSSQVTGELFF. The DNA of the CDR3 is TGTGCCAGCAGCTCGCAAGTTACCGGGGAGCTGTTTTTT. The chain has TRBV9 and TRBJ2-2; D unclear. The V end lost 4 bases, the J end lost 5 bases, and 9 bases lay between the germline ends. CDR3 length: 13 amino acids. The germline V gene encodes CDR1 SGDLS and CDR2 YYNGEE.

Many counts were recorded for this clonotype. The rearrangement joins TRBV5-1 to TRBJ2-4, with a weak D call TRBD2 (8 bases). The CDR3 has 16 amino acids. The V gene's germline CDR1 is SGHRS and CDR2 YFSETQ. V was trimmed by 8 bases and J by 4 bases, leaving 22 bases between them. The CDR3, as DNA: TGCGCCAGTCTCCCAGGGGGTAGCGGGGAGAAAAACATTCAGTACTTC. Its protein is CASLPGGSGEKNIQYF.